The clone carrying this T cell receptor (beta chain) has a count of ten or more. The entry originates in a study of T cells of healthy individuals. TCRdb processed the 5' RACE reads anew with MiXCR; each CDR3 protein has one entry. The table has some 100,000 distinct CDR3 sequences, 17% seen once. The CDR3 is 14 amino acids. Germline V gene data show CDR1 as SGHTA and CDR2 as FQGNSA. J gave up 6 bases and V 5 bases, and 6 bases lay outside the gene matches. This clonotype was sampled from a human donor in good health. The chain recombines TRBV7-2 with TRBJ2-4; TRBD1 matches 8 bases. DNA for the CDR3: TGTGCCAGCAGCCCCGGACAGGGTGGAAACATTCAGTACTTC. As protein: CASSPGQGGNIQYF.